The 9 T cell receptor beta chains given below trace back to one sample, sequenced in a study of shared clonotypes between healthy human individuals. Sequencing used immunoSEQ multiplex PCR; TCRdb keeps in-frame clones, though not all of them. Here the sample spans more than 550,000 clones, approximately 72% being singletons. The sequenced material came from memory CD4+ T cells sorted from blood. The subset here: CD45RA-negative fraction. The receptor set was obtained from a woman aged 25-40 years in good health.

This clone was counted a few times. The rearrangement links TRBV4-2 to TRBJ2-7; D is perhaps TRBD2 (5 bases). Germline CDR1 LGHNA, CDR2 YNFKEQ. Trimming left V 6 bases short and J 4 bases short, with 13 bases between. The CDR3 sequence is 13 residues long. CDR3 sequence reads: CASRGDGGYEQYF. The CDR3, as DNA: TGTGCCAGCAGAGGCGACGGAGGTTACGAGCAGTACTTC.

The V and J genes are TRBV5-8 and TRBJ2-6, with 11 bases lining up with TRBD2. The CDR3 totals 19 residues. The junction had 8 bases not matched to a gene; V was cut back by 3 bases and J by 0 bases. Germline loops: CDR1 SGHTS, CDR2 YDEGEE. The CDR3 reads CASSSPGLAVTSGANVLTF. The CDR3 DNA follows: TGTGCCAGCAGCTCCCCGGGACTAGCGGTTACCTCTGGGGCCAACGTCCTGACTTTC.

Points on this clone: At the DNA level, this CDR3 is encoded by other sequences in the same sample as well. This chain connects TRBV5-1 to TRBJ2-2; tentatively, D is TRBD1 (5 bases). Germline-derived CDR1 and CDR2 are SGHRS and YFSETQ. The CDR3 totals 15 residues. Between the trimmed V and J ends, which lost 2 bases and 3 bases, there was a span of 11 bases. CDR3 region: CASSFGDRDTGELFF. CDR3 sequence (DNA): TGCGCCAGCAGCTTTGGTGACAGAGACACCGGGGAGCTGTTTTTT.

The CDR3 here is CASSLLTSSYNEQFF. In DNA form, the CDR3 reads TGTGCCAGCAGTTTACTGACTAGTAGCTACAATGAGCAGTTCTTC. V usage is TRBV27 and J usage is TRBJ2-1; D might be TRBD2 (6 bases). Per the germline V gene, CDR1 is MNHEY and CDR2 is SMNVEV (reference sequence). CDR3 length: 15 residues. With 2 bases removed from V and 3 bases from J, the gap between germline ends came to 11 bases.

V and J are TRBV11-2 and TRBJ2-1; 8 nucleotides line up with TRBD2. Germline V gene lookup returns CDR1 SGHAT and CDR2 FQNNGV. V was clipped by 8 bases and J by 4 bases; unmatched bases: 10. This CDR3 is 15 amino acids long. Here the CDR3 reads CASRASGRGYNEQFF. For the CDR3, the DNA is TGTGCCAGCCGGGCTAGCGGGCGGGGTTACAATGAGCAGTTCTTC.

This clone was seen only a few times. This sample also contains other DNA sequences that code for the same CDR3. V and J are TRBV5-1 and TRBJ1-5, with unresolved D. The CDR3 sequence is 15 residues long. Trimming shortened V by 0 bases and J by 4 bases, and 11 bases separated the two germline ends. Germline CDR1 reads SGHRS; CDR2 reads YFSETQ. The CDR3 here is CASSLADGINQPQHF. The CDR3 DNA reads TGCGCCAGCAGCTTGGCTGATGGGATTAATCAGCCCCAGCATTTT.

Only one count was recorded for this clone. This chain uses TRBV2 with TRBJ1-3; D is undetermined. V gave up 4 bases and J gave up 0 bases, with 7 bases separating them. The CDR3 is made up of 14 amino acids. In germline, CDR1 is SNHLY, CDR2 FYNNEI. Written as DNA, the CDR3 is TGTGCCAGCAGTGCGTCGTTCTCTGGAAACACCATATATTTT. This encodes CASSASFSGNTIYF.

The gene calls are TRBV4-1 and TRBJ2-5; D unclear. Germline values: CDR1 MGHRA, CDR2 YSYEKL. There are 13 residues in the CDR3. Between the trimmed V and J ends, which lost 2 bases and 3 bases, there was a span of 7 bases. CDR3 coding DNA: TGCGCCAGCAGCCAATGGGTCAAAGAGACCCAGTACTTC. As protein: CASSQWVKETQYF.

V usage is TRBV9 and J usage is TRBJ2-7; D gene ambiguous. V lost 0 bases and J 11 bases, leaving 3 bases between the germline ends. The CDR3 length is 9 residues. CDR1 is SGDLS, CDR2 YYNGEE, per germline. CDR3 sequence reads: CASSVVEYF. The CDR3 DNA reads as TGTGCCAGCAGCGTAGTCGAGTACTTC.